This T cell receptor beta chain was identified in a study of graft-versus-host responses after intestinal transplantation. Study-wide context: Multivisceral, liver-intestinal, or isolated intestinal transplants were performed in recipients. Among the recipients, all got anti-thymocyte globulin induction and then tacrolimus and steroids for approximately 3 years.

General study findings and limits: Graft-donor T cell macrochimerism in patients accompanied high graft-versus-host to host-versus-graft clonal ratios in allografts. Early post-transplant HvG declines were associated with peak circulating GvH clone levels.

Assay: immunoSEQ multiplex PCR; the TCRdb copy retains only in-frame clones and omits some. The sample shows roughly 14,000 clones, approximately 28% of them seen only once. This clone has more than one count but fewer than ten. The CDR3 totals 17 residues. Looked up from germline, CDR1 is SGHRS and CDR2 is YFSETQ. The ends were cut back, 0 bases at V and 4 bases at J, with 16 bases in the middle. Irradiated, violet-dye-labeled stimulators (around 200,000) were plated alongside around 200,000 CFSE-labeled responders. Source: alloreactive CD8+ T cells from a mixed lymphocyte reaction culture, taken before intestinal transplant. As for subset: CFSE-low proliferating T cells sorted from approximately six-day pre-transplant mixed lymphocyte reaction (GvH or HvG direction). The chain is built from TRBV5-1 and TRBJ2-2; unclear D gene. The sequence was collected from a human patient who received an intestinal transplant. CDR3: CASSLATRRPVTGELFF. CDR3 DNA: TGCGCCAGCAGCTTGGCCACCAGGCGCCCGGTCACCGGGGAGCTGTTTTTT.